Listed below are T cell receptor beta chains from one sample, sequenced in a study of cytomegalovirus exposure and HLA in healthy donors. Produced via immunoSEQ multiplex PCR; TCRdb's table is partial and in-frame only. The data hold under 200,000 clones, with about 86% observed a single time. Source material: PBMCs. The receptors shown here come from a woman in her 30s in good health and CMV-seronegative. The CDR3 runs from the conserved cysteine through the conserved F or W. Each record gives: D gene, CDR3 length, J gene, V gene, clone size, CDR3 DNA, CDR3 protein. The D gene is left open where the match is weak. Part of the rows lack a size; the others show once, few, many or a class for expanded clones.

D gene: TRBD1; CDR3 length: 14; J gene: TRBJ2-3; V gene: TRBV7-3; clone size: NA; CDR3 DNA: TGTGCCAGCAGCCCGGGACAGCGCACAGATACGCAGTATTTT; CDR3 protein: CASSPGQRTDTQYF
D gene: TRBD2; CDR3 length: 18; J gene: TRBJ2-1; V gene: TRBV5-1; clone size: NA; CDR3 DNA: TGCGCCAGCAGCCGGTCCGGGACTAGCGGGGGGGCCTACAATGAGCAGTTCTTC; CDR3 protein: CASSRSGTSGGAYNEQFF
D gene: TRBD1; CDR3 length: 15; J gene: TRBJ1-2; V gene: TRBV7-3; clone size: few; CDR3 DNA: TGTGCCAGCAGCCCGACAGGGGGGACTAACTATGGCTACACCTTC; CDR3 protein: CASSPTGGTNYGYTF
D gene: TRBD2; CDR3 length: 15; J gene: TRBJ2-7; V gene: TRBV6-1; clone size: NA; CDR3 DNA: TGTGCCAGCATGAAGACTGTAGCGGGGGACTACGAGCAGTACTTC; CDR3 protein: CASMKTVAGDYEQYF
D gene: NA; CDR3 length: 15; J gene: TRBJ1-2; V gene: TRBV6-5; clone size: NA; CDR3 DNA: TGTGCCAGCAGCAGAGCAGGGAAATCGAAGTATGGCTACACCTTC; CDR3 protein: CASSRAGKSKYGYTF
D gene: NA; CDR3 length: 14; J gene: TRBJ2-1; V gene: TRBV7-8; clone size: NA; CDR3 DNA: TGTGCCAGCAGCTTATTGGCAGGGAGGAATGAGCAGTTCTTC; CDR3 protein: CASSLLAGRNEQFF
D gene: NA; CDR3 length: 13; J gene: TRBJ1-2; V gene: TRBV2; clone size: NA; CDR3 DNA: TGTGCCAGCAGGGACGAGGGTCACTATGGCTACACCTTC; CDR3 protein: CASRDEGHYGYTF
D gene: TRBD1; CDR3 length: 14; J gene: TRBJ1-2; V gene: TRBV28; clone size: NA; CDR3 DNA: TGTGCCAGCAGTCCCGATCGGACAGGCGTCGGCTACACCTTC; CDR3 protein: CASSPDRTGVGYTF
D gene: NA; CDR3 length: 14; J gene: TRBJ1-4; V gene: TRBV6-6; clone size: NA; CDR3 DNA: TGTGCCAGCAGTTATGAAAGGGTCGCTACGGCACTGTTTTTT; CDR3 protein: CASSYERVATALFF
D gene: TRBD1; CDR3 length: 13; J gene: TRBJ2-4; V gene: TRBV7-3; clone size: NA; CDR3 DNA: TGTGCCAGCAGCCCCGGGACAGGGGGCTCTCAGTACTTC; CDR3 protein: CASSPGTGGSQYF
D gene: NA; CDR3 length: 13; J gene: TRBJ2-7; V gene: TRBV5-8; clone size: once; CDR3 DNA: TGTGCCAGCAGCTTTAGGGACTCCTACGAGCAGTACTTC; CDR3 protein: CASSFRDSYEQYF
D gene: NA; CDR3 length: 15; J gene: TRBJ2-7; V gene: TRBV27; clone size: NA; CDR3 DNA: TGTGCCAGCAGTTGGGGGTTTGGGAGCTCCTACGAGCAGTACTTC; CDR3 protein: CASSWGFGSSYEQYF
D gene: NA; CDR3 length: 15; J gene: TRBJ2-3; V gene: TRBV28; clone size: NA; CDR3 DNA: TGTGCCAGCAGTGGCCCCCAGGGTATCCCAGATACGCAGTATTTT; CDR3 protein: CASSGPQGIPDTQYF
D gene: TRBD2; CDR3 length: 15; J gene: TRBJ2-1; V gene: TRBV27; clone size: NA; CDR3 DNA: TGTGCCAGCAGGGTAGAGCGGGAGTCGACCAATGAGCAGTTCTTC; CDR3 protein: CASRVERESTNEQFF
D gene: NA; CDR3 length: 14; J gene: TRBJ2-2; V gene: TRBV6-1; clone size: few; CDR3 DNA: TGTGCCAGCAGGAACGGACCGAACACCGGGGAGCTGTTTTTT; CDR3 protein: CASRNGPNTGELFF
D gene: TRBD1; CDR3 length: 16; J gene: TRBJ1-2; V gene: TRBV5-4; clone size: few; CDR3 DNA: TGTGCCAGCAGCTTGTACACCGGGACAGGGTCCTATGGCTACACCTTC; CDR3 protein: CASSLYTGTGSYGYTF
D gene: NA; CDR3 length: 12; J gene: TRBJ1-1; V gene: TRBV14; clone size: few; CDR3 DNA: TGTGCCAGCAGCCAAGGGACGGTTGAAGCTTTCTTT; CDR3 protein: CASSQGTVEAFF
D gene: NA; CDR3 length: 13; J gene: TRBJ1-1; V gene: TRBV5-6; clone size: NA; CDR3 DNA: TGTGCCAGCAGCTTAGAGGGAAACACTGAAGCTTTCTTT; CDR3 protein: CASSLEGNTEAFF
D gene: NA; CDR3 length: 15; J gene: TRBJ2-3; V gene: TRBV7-9; clone size: NA; CDR3 DNA: TGTGCCAGCAGTATCTCCCGGACCTACACAGATACGCAGTATTTT; CDR3 protein: CASSISRTYTDTQYF
D gene: NA; CDR3 length: 13; J gene: TRBJ1-5; V gene: TRBV28; clone size: NA; CDR3 DNA: TGTGCCAGCAGTTCCACTCTCCCCCCCAGTCAGCATTTT; CDR3 protein: CASSSTLPPSQHF
D gene: TRBD1; CDR3 length: 17; J gene: TRBJ1-2; V gene: TRBV9; clone size: NA; CDR3 DNA: TGTGCCAGCAGCCCGTGGGACAGGGGGCGCGTCAACTATGGCTACACCTTC; CDR3 protein: CASSPWDRGRVNYGYTF
D gene: NA; CDR3 length: 14; J gene: TRBJ2-7; V gene: TRBV27; clone size: NA; CDR3 DNA: TGTGCCAGCAGTTTATCGATCGGCGGCTACGAGCAGTACTTC; CDR3 protein: CASSLSIGGYEQYF
D gene: TRBD2; CDR3 length: 13; J gene: TRBJ2-7; V gene: TRBV4-1; clone size: NA; CDR3 DNA: TGCGCCAGCAGTACTAGCGGCCCCTACGAGCAGTACTTC; CDR3 protein: CASSTSGPYEQYF
D gene: TRBD1; CDR3 length: 17; J gene: TRBJ2-2; V gene: TRBV2; clone size: NA; CDR3 DNA: TGTGCCAGCCAGAAGGGACAGGGGAGAATGGGGACCGGGGAGCTGTTTTTT; CDR3 protein: CASQKGQGRMGTGELFF
D gene: TRBD1; CDR3 length: 12; J gene: TRBJ2-7; V gene: TRBV9; clone size: NA; CDR3 DNA: TGTGCCAGCAGCGTAGGACAGGGCGAGCAGTACTTC; CDR3 protein: CASSVGQGEQYF
D gene: NA; CDR3 length: 15; J gene: TRBJ2-1; V gene: TRBV19; clone size: NA; CDR3 DNA: TGTGCCAGTAGTATCCTAGCTTTCGGGTCCCGTGAGCAGTTCTTC; CDR3 protein: CASSILAFGSREQFF
D gene: TRBD1; CDR3 length: 15; J gene: TRBJ1-2; V gene: TRBV5-4; clone size: once; CDR3 DNA: TGTGCCAGCAGCTCCTCCAGGGGGCGCAGCTATGGCTACACCTTC; CDR3 protein: CASSSSRGRSYGYTF
D gene: NA; CDR3 length: 13; J gene: TRBJ2-7; V gene: TRBV9; clone size: NA; CDR3 DNA: TGTGCCAGCAGCGTAGGTTTAGAGTACGAGCAGTACTTC; CDR3 protein: CASSVGLEYEQYF
D gene: NA; CDR3 length: 13; J gene: TRBJ1-3; V gene: TRBV19; clone size: NA; CDR3 DNA: TGTGCCAGTAGTTCTGATTGGGGAAACACCATATATTTT; CDR3 protein: CASSSDWGNTIYF
D gene: NA; CDR3 length: 17; J gene: TRBJ2-7; V gene: TRBV28; clone size: NA; CDR3 DNA: TGTGCCAGCAGTTTCGCGGTCGTGGTTGCGGAGACCTACGAGCAGTACTTC; CDR3 protein: CASSFAVVVAETYEQYF
D gene: TRBD1; CDR3 length: 14; J gene: TRBJ1-1; V gene: TRBV11-2; clone size: NA; CDR3 DNA: TGTGCCAGCAGCTTTGGACAGGGATCCACTGAAGCTTTCTTT; CDR3 protein: CASSFGQGSTEAFF
D gene: NA; CDR3 length: 12; J gene: TRBJ2-7; V gene: TRBV25-1; clone size: NA; CDR3 DNA: TGTGCCAGCAGTGATCCGGGCTACGAGCAGTACTTC; CDR3 protein: CASSDPGYEQYF
D gene: NA; CDR3 length: 13; J gene: TRBJ2-3; V gene: TRBV11-2; clone size: few; CDR3 DNA: TGTGCCAGCAGCTTAGAATACACAGATACGCAGTATTTT; CDR3 protein: CASSLEYTDTQYF
D gene: NA; CDR3 length: 15; J gene: TRBJ1-1; V gene: TRBV5-1; clone size: NA; CDR3 DNA: TGCGCCAGCAGCACCAAGGGGGGGGTGAACACTGAAGCTTTCTTT; CDR3 protein: CASSTKGGVNTEAFF
D gene: NA; CDR3 length: 13; J gene: TRBJ2-2; V gene: TRBV7-2; clone size: NA; CDR3 DNA: TGTGCCAGCAGCACCAGGGGTGCCGGGGAGCTGTTTTTT; CDR3 protein: CASSTRGAGELFF
D gene: NA; CDR3 length: 14; J gene: TRBJ2-7; V gene: TRBV4-2; clone size: NA; CDR3 DNA: TGTGCCAGCAGCCAAGTCCACGGAGCCTACGAGCAGTACTTC; CDR3 protein: CASSQVHGAYEQYF
D gene: TRBD2; CDR3 length: 19; J gene: TRBJ2-7; V gene: TRBV7-8; clone size: NA; CDR3 DNA: TGTGCCAGCAGCTCACATCCGGGGGCGACTAGCGGCGGGTCCTGGGAGCAGTACTTC; CDR3 protein: CASSSHPGATSGGSWEQYF
D gene: TRBD1; CDR3 length: 14; J gene: TRBJ2-7; V gene: TRBV7-6; clone size: NA; CDR3 DNA: TGTGCCAGCAGCCTCTCCCGGGACAGCTACGAGCAGTACTTC; CDR3 protein: CASSLSRDSYEQYF
D gene: NA; CDR3 length: 14; J gene: TRBJ2-5; V gene: TRBV5-1; clone size: NA; CDR3 DNA: TGCGCCAGCAGCTTGGCCGGGCAGGGGGAGACCCAGTACTTC; CDR3 protein: CASSLAGQGETQYF
D gene: TRBD1; CDR3 length: 16; J gene: TRBJ2-3; V gene: TRBV7-2; clone size: NA; CDR3 DNA: TGTGCCAGCAGCTTAGTCGGGACAGGGCCCACAGATACGCAGTATTTT; CDR3 protein: CASSLVGTGPTDTQYF
D gene: NA; CDR3 length: 12; J gene: TRBJ1-1; V gene: TRBV2; clone size: NA; CDR3 DNA: TGTGCCAGCAGGCCCGGGACTCGGCCGGCTTTCTTT; CDR3 protein: CASRPGTRPAFF
D gene: NA; CDR3 length: 13; J gene: TRBJ2-5; V gene: TRBV6-5; clone size: NA; CDR3 DNA: TGTGCCAGCAGTTACGGGGGCCAAGAGACCCAGTACTTC; CDR3 protein: CASSYGGQETQYF
D gene: NA; CDR3 length: 15; J gene: TRBJ2-1; V gene: TRBV6-5; clone size: NA; CDR3 DNA: TGTGCCAGCAGTTACGCGGGACTGCCGTTAAATGAGCAGTTCTTC; CDR3 protein: CASSYAGLPLNEQFF
D gene: NA; CDR3 length: 12; J gene: TRBJ2-7; V gene: TRBV7-9; clone size: NA; CDR3 DNA: TGTGCCAGCAGCTGGAGCTCCTACGAGCAGTACTTC; CDR3 protein: CASSWSSYEQYF
D gene: NA; CDR3 length: 16; J gene: TRBJ1-5; V gene: TRBV28; clone size: NA; CDR3 DNA: TGTGCCAGCACGGATCATGTGGGGGCTAGCAATCAGCCCCAGCATTTT; CDR3 protein: CASTDHVGASNQPQHF
D gene: NA; CDR3 length: 16; J gene: TRBJ2-2; V gene: TRBV2; clone size: NA; CDR3 DNA: TGTGCCAGCAGTGTCCAGCGGATGGGAGGCACCGGGGAGCTGTTTTTT; CDR3 protein: CASSVQRMGGTGELFF
D gene: TRBD1; CDR3 length: 15; J gene: TRBJ2-3; V gene: TRBV7-7; clone size: NA; CDR3 DNA: TGTGCCAGCAGCCGGGGACAGGGGGAAACAGATACGCAGTATTTT; CDR3 protein: CASSRGQGETDTQYF
D gene: NA; CDR3 length: 16; J gene: TRBJ2-5; V gene: TRBV28; clone size: NA; CDR3 DNA: TGTGCCAGCAGTTTACGCCACCCACTAGGCCAAGAGACCCAGTACTTC; CDR3 protein: CASSLRHPLGQETQYF
D gene: NA; CDR3 length: 14; J gene: TRBJ1-6; V gene: TRBV4-3; clone size: NA; CDR3 DNA: TGCGCCAGCAGCCAGGGAGGACAGAACTCACCCCTCCACTTT; CDR3 protein: CASSQGGQNSPLHF
D gene: NA; CDR3 length: 16; J gene: TRBJ2-1; V gene: TRBV4-3; clone size: many; CDR3 DNA: TGCGCCAGCAGCCAAGAAACGGGAAGGGGGGGGAATGAGCAGTTCTTC; CDR3 protein: CASSQETGRGGNEQFF
D gene: TRBD1; CDR3 length: 13; J gene: TRBJ2-7; V gene: TRBV5-4; clone size: NA; CDR3 DNA: TGTGCCAGCCGGGACAGGGGTTCCTACGAGCAGTACTTC; CDR3 protein: CASRDRGSYEQYF
D gene: TRBD2; CDR3 length: 15; J gene: TRBJ2-1; V gene: TRBV28; clone size: once; CDR3 DNA: TGTGCCAGCAGTTTACTCCTAGCGGGCTACAATGAGCAGTTCTTC; CDR3 protein: CASSLLLAGYNEQFF
D gene: NA; CDR3 length: 15; J gene: TRBJ2-6; V gene: TRBV18; clone size: NA; CDR3 DNA: TGTGCCAGCTCACCAGATTACAGGCTTGCCAACGTCCTGACTTTC; CDR3 protein: CASSPDYRLANVLTF
D gene: NA; CDR3 length: 14; J gene: TRBJ2-7; V gene: TRBV11-2; clone size: NA; CDR3 DNA: TGTGCCAGCAGCTTAGTGGTCGGGGTCTACGAGCAGTACTTC; CDR3 protein: CASSLVVGVYEQYF
D gene: NA; CDR3 length: 14; J gene: TRBJ2-1; V gene: TRBV2; clone size: NA; CDR3 DNA: TGTGCCAGCAGTGAATCAGCTCTTCAGGGTGAGCAGTTCTTC; CDR3 protein: CASSESALQGEQFF
D gene: NA; CDR3 length: 12; J gene: TRBJ2-1; V gene: TRBV28; clone size: NA; CDR3 DNA: TGTGCCAGCAGTATCCAGCAGAGTGAGCAGTTCTTC; CDR3 protein: CASSIQQSEQFF
D gene: TRBD2; CDR3 length: 17; J gene: TRBJ2-1; V gene: TRBV7-8; clone size: NA; CDR3 DNA: TGTGCCAGCAGTCTCTTTAGCGGGGGGGCCGCTTACAATGAGCAGTTCTTC; CDR3 protein: CASSLFSGGAAYNEQFF
D gene: NA; CDR3 length: 15; J gene: TRBJ2-3; V gene: TRBV7-2; clone size: NA; CDR3 DNA: TGTGCCAGCAGCTACCGATGGGGGGCGTCTTATACGCAGTATTTT; CDR3 protein: CASSYRWGASYTQYF
D gene: TRBD2; CDR3 length: 15; J gene: TRBJ2-7; V gene: TRBV9; clone size: NA; CDR3 DNA: TGTGCCAGCAGCGTAGATACTAGCGGGGGAAACGAGCAGTACTTC; CDR3 protein: CASSVDTSGGNEQYF
D gene: NA; CDR3 length: 13; J gene: TRBJ1-4; V gene: TRBV19; clone size: NA; CDR3 DNA: TGTGCCAGTAACAGGGTTACTAATGAAAAACTGTTTTTT; CDR3 protein: CASNRVTNEKLFF